This TCR beta chain was recorded in a study of PD-L1 blockade in urothelial cancer. At the level of the study: Males with urothelial cancer arising in the bladder constituted about nine tenths of the roughly 30 patients.

Clones were sequenced by immunoSEQ multiplex PCR, and TCRdb holds only the in-frame ones, with some missing. The sample has over 100,000 clones; 70% to 85% are singletons. Time point: pretreatment peripheral blood. Looked up from germline, CDR1 is SGHTS and CDR2 is YDEGEE. This CDR3 spans 15 amino acids. Trimming cost V 5 bases and J 11 bases, with 23 bases left between them. The TCR comes from a man aged 50 to 60 with urothelial cancer. The V and J genes are TRBV5-8 and TRBJ1-5; D is unresolved. The source material was PBMCs, sampled around atezolizumab (anti-PD-L1) treatment. In DNA, the CDR3 is TGTGCCAGCAGGAACGGGAAGACTTCCTACGAGGCCCAGCATTTT. Its protein is CASRNGKTSYEAQHF.